One T cell receptor (beta chain) is described in this entry. This sample is drawn from a study of blood T cell repertoires in COVID-19. For the study at large: PBMCs, B-cell-depleted T cells, or T cells were the source of the cDNA or gDNA that made up the material.

Profiling relied on immunoSEQ multiplex PCR, and the TCRdb table lists in-frame clones only, not all of them. The table shows 200,000 to 250,000 clones, with roughly 80% occurring only once. The CDR3 consists of 13 residues. V dropped 0 bases and J dropped 0 bases, with 3 bases sitting between them. Germline V gives CDR1 GTSNPN, CDR2 SVGIG (reference sequence). The sequence was obtained from a woman aged 70-85 years with acute or convalescent COVID-19. The genes are TRBV30 and TRBJ1-5; D call uncertain. The source material was peripheral blood. CDR3 residues: CAWSVYSNQPQHF. DNA of the CDR3: TGTGCCTGGAGTGTGTATAGCAATCAGCCCCAGCATTTT.